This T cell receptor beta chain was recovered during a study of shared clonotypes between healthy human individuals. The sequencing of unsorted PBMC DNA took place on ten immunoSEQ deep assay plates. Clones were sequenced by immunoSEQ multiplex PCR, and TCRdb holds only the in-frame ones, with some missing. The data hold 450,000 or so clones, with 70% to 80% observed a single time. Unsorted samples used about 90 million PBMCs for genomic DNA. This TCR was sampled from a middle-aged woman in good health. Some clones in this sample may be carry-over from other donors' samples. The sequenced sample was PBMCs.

CDR3 amino acids: CASSISPGQETQYF. The CDR3 nucleotides read TGTGCCAGTAGTATCAGTCCGGGGCAAGAGACCCAGTACTTC. This rearrangement joins TRBV19 to TRBJ2-5; TRBD2 might be the D (5 bases). Per germline, CDR1 LNHDA and CDR2 SQIVND (reference sequence). The CDR3 contains 14 residues. The V and J ends lost 3 bases and 2 bases respectively, with 10 bases between them.